The rows below give T cell receptor beta chains drawn from one sample of a study of technical replicates of blood from a few donors. TCRdb's copy holds only in-frame clones and misses some; the assay was immunoSEQ multiplex PCR. The sample lists approximately 78,000 clones; over 95% were seen once. Sequencing was carried out using T cells isolated from PBMCs. All receptors derive from a human donor in good health. CDR3s include the opening cysteine and the closing phenylalanine or tryptophan. The order of the fields is V gene, D gene, J gene, CDR3 protein. D genes are given only for firm matches.

v_gene: TRBV18; d_gene: -; j_gene: TRBJ2-7; CDR3aa: CASSQLSYEQYF
v_gene: TRBV6-4; d_gene: -; j_gene: TRBJ2-7; CDR3aa: CASSAAPGKSYEQYF
v_gene: TRBV10-3; d_gene: -; j_gene: TRBJ2-6; CDR3aa: CAISAQASGANVLTF
v_gene: TRBV9; d_gene: TRBD2; j_gene: TRBJ2-7; CDR3aa: CASSVEAGGYSYEQYF
v_gene: TRBV15; d_gene: -; j_gene: TRBJ2-2; CDR3aa: CATSSHGELFF
v_gene: TRBV5-4; d_gene: TRBD1; j_gene: TRBJ2-1; CDR3aa: CASSLGQGAINEQFF
v_gene: TRBV4-1; d_gene: TRBD1; j_gene: TRBJ1-4; CDR3aa: CASSQLTGGASEKLFF
v_gene: TRBV18; d_gene: -; j_gene: TRBJ2-7; CDR3aa: CASSLRDTSSYEQYF
v_gene: TRBV4-2; d_gene: -; j_gene: TRBJ2-1; CDR3aa: CASSQVIIRGSYNEQFF
v_gene: TRBV7-6; d_gene: TRBD1; j_gene: TRBJ1-5; CDR3aa: CASSLRTGKGQPQHF
v_gene: TRBV6-6; d_gene: -; j_gene: TRBJ1-1; CDR3aa: CASSYTGGTEAFF
v_gene: TRBV10-3; d_gene: -; j_gene: TRBJ1-2; CDR3aa: CAISEGVGYGYTF
v_gene: TRBV28; d_gene: TRBD2; j_gene: TRBJ2-2; CDR3aa: CASSSGLAGPTGELFF
v_gene: TRBV28; d_gene: TRBD1; j_gene: TRBJ1-5; CDR3aa: CASIEAGTGKQSSQHF
v_gene: TRBV2; d_gene: -; j_gene: TRBJ2-5; CDR3aa: CASQGRETQYF
v_gene: TRBV5-1; d_gene: TRBD1; j_gene: TRBJ1-4; CDR3aa: CASSTTGTGNEKLFF
v_gene: TRBV5-1; d_gene: -; j_gene: TRBJ1-1; CDR3aa: CASSLGDRRVNTEAFF
v_gene: TRBV6-5; d_gene: -; j_gene: TRBJ2-2; CDR3aa: CAISGAGELFF
v_gene: TRBV29-1; d_gene: TRBD2; j_gene: TRBJ2-7; CDR3aa: CSVFLTSGDTYEQYF
v_gene: TRBV29-1; d_gene: TRBD1; j_gene: TRBJ2-3; CDR3aa: CSVERQGGTDTQYF
v_gene: TRBV4-2; d_gene: TRBD2; j_gene: TRBJ2-7; CDR3aa: CASSQELAGESEQYF
v_gene: TRBV28; d_gene: -; j_gene: TRBJ1-1; CDR3aa: CASSQGPEAFF
v_gene: TRBV5-1; d_gene: TRBD1; j_gene: TRBJ2-7; CDR3aa: CASSLGQGKVSSF
v_gene: TRBV6-1; d_gene: -; j_gene: TRBJ2-2; CDR3aa: CANRQAPNTGELFF
v_gene: TRBV9; d_gene: TRBD1; j_gene: TRBJ1-2; CDR3aa: CASSGGGTGVLEHGYTF
v_gene: TRBV6-4; d_gene: -; j_gene: TRBJ1-2; CDR3aa: CASSDDRVGYGYTF
v_gene: TRBV6-4; d_gene: TRBD2; j_gene: TRBJ2-1; CDR3aa: CASRERGGEYNEQFF
v_gene: TRBV5-1; d_gene: -; j_gene: TRBJ2-1; CDR3aa: CASSRDLSILQFF
v_gene: TRBV6-6; d_gene: -; j_gene: TRBJ1-6; CDR3aa: CASSYQRNSPLHF
v_gene: TRBV5-4; d_gene: TRBD1; j_gene: TRBJ1-2; CDR3aa: CASSRDRVAGYGYTF
v_gene: TRBV2; d_gene: -; j_gene: TRBJ1-4; CDR3aa: CASDWSTNEKLFF
v_gene: TRBV5-4; d_gene: -; j_gene: TRBJ1-6; CDR3aa: CASSLQGRNSPLHF
v_gene: TRBV29-1; d_gene: TRBD1; j_gene: TRBJ2-5; CDR3aa: CSVAGTARETQYF
v_gene: TRBV11-3; d_gene: -; j_gene: TRBJ1-4; CDR3aa: CASSPSGASEKLFF
v_gene: TRBV6-1; d_gene: -; j_gene: TRBJ1-5; CDR3aa: CASTESLDQPQHF
v_gene: TRBV15; d_gene: TRBD2; j_gene: TRBJ2-5; CDR3aa: CATSSRDYREETQYF
v_gene: TRBV11-2; d_gene: -; j_gene: TRBJ2-5; CDR3aa: CASSRGGGDQTQYF
v_gene: TRBV2; d_gene: TRBD1; j_gene: TRBJ2-6; CDR3aa: CASSKQGARGANVLTF
v_gene: TRBV27; d_gene: -; j_gene: TRBJ1-3; CDR3aa: CASSLTQVADTIYF
v_gene: TRBV7-6; d_gene: TRBD1; j_gene: TRBJ1-1; CDR3aa: CASSLGGQGLTEAFF
v_gene: TRBV27; d_gene: -; j_gene: TRBJ2-5; CDR3aa: CASSSQKAGEETQYF
v_gene: TRBV2; d_gene: TRBD1; j_gene: TRBJ1-2; CDR3aa: CASSVDRGRVGGHGYTF
v_gene: TRBV6-5; d_gene: -; j_gene: TRBJ1-5; CDR3aa: CASSYSSPNQPQHF
v_gene: TRBV6-5; d_gene: TRBD1; j_gene: TRBJ1-1; CDR3aa: CASSYLGGQGASEAFF
v_gene: TRBV6-1; d_gene: -; j_gene: TRBJ1-2; CDR3aa: CASSEAAARLTGYTF
v_gene: TRBV6-1; d_gene: -; j_gene: TRBJ2-2; CDR3aa: CASSDGANTGELFF
v_gene: TRBV5-1; d_gene: -; j_gene: TRBJ2-7; CDR3aa: CASSLLSGDEQYF
v_gene: TRBV5-1; d_gene: TRBD1; j_gene: TRBJ1-6; CDR3aa: CASSRGTGSSDSPLHF
v_gene: TRBV28; d_gene: -; j_gene: TRBJ2-1; CDR3aa: CASRDTFYNEQFF
v_gene: TRBV2; d_gene: -; j_gene: TRBJ2-3; CDR3aa: CASPQGGSNMGDTQYF
v_gene: TRBV19; d_gene: -; j_gene: TRBJ2-7; CDR3aa: CASSIQGPYYEQYF
v_gene: TRBV28; d_gene: -; j_gene: TRBJ1-1; CDR3aa: CASLPGKEGTVEAFF